This T cell receptor (beta chain) is from a study of Graves' ophthalmopathy and Graves' hyperthyroidism. Researchers took RNA transcripts and amplified TCR beta CDR3 regions from them. First-round RT-PCR with HTBI primers preceded a second-round multiplex PCR. TCRdb reprocessed the multiplex PCR reads via MiXCR and lists one record per CDR3 protein. The sample shows 500,000 to 800,000 distinct CDR3 sequences, roughly 41% of them seen only once. This CDR3 has 14 amino acids. Trimming shortened V by 0 bases and J by 10 bases, and 10 bases separated the two germline ends. The germline gives CDR1 MNHEY, CDR2 SVGAGI. Out of about 10 ml of fresh peripheral blood, PBMCs were obtained. This clonotype was counted at least ten times.

The chain is built from TRBV6-5 and TRBJ1-6; D is unresolved. Sequenced material: peripheral blood. The receptor was derived from an adult man with Graves' ophthalmopathy. The CDR3 DNA sequence: TGTGCCAGCAGTTACTCGGCAGACGGCTCACCCCTCCACTTT. This codes for CASSYSADGSPLHF.